The clone carrying this T cell receptor (beta chain) was picked up a small number of times. Its cognate antigen is unknown. Cell sorting via CD45RO/CCR7/CD25/CD127/CD95/CD27 was performed to obtain CD4+ naive, central memory, regulatory and stem cell-like memory cells. The data were taken from a study of beta chain features in type 1 diabetes. Background on the study: Patients shared similar age, gender and cell yields with healthy donors. Whole-study findings and limits: TCRB CDR3s were moderately but significantly shorter in Type 1 diabetes patients in all four CD4+ subsets. Shorter templates might be favored by PCR, equally in patients and controls.

CDR1 GTSNPN and CDR2 SVGIG come from the germline V gene (reference sequence). The CDR3 is 13 residues long. With 5 bases clipped from V and 6 bases from J, the junction kept 7 bases outside the gene matches. The entirety of the isolated RNA underwent reverse transcription, so expressed TCRB transcripts were sequenced. TCRdb keeps only in-frame clones here, not all; method: immunoSEQ multiplex PCR. The table lists nearly 350,000 clones, approximately 10% of them singletons. The sequence was obtained from a man in his thirties or forties with type 1 diabetes. Sequenced sample: central memory CD4+ T cells from blood. The V and J genes are TRBV30 and TRBJ1-5; TRBD1 agrees at 7 bases. The DNA for the CDR3 is TGTGCCTGGGGTCGACAGGGTATTCAGCCCCAGCATTTT. Its translation is CAWGRQGIQPQHF.